The clone carrying this T cell receptor beta chain was detected a few times. Quantitative 5'-RACE with molecular barcodes produced the TCR beta libraries. Each CDR3 protein is one row after TCRdb ran MiXCR on the 5' RACE reads. The sample includes about 150,000 distinct CDR3 sequences, 25% to 35% seen only once; the top ten take approximately 5.9%. V dropped 6 bases and J dropped 5; count of bases not matched to a gene: 8. The CDR3 extends over 14 amino acids. The record originates from a study of CD8 T cells in ankylosing spondylitis. The sample comprised synovial fluid, either unsorted or a sorted T cell fraction (not recorded which). This receptor was obtained from a male donor with ankylosing spondylitis. The genes are TRBV12-3 or TRBV12-4 and TRBJ1-1, with 8 bases lining up with TRBD1. In DNA form, the CDR3 reads TGTGCCAGCAGCCAAGGACAGGGATTGACTGAAGCTTTCTTT. Translating it yields CASSQGQGLTEAFF.